The entry that follows covers one T cell receptor beta chain sequence. The target of this receptor is not known. Base qualities are missing; no much larger clone stands one base away. The sample comes from a study of blood T cell repertoires in COVID-19 (dated by TCRdb to 2019 to 2021). Regarding the research as a whole: Samples from collaborators originated in the United States, Italy and Spain and spanned both the acute and convalescent phases of COVID-19. Where available, HLA class I and class II types were obtained from metadata supplied by the sample provider rather than from assay-based typing. The repertoires were made available in a free public database intended to serve as a resource for research on the immune response to SARS-CoV-2. The sample metadata nearly always contained a de-identified subject ID, COVID-19 status, age in years and sex. Deeply sampled blood TCRbeta repertoires from subjects exposed to, actively infected with, or recovered from COVID-19 were included in the dataset. The prospective study material was composed of cDNA or gDNA derived from T cells, B-cell-depleted T cells, or PBMCs. Samples were obtained from the ongoing ImmuneRACE study (first 160 participants) and from 950 to 1,500 subjects provided by 6 global collaborators.

Summary of the overall study and its limitations: The amount of clinical and demographic metadata varied by source and participant and was provided uncurated.

TCRbeta CDR3 regions were amplified from genomic DNA using the immunoSEQ Assay, a bias-controlled multiplex PCR. The authors' analysis ran thus. The number of nucleated cells in each sample was estimated by amplification of reference gene primers within the assay. To quantify the absolute abundance of each unique TCRbeta CDR3 rearrangement, sequence reads were collapsed and filtered. Productive Simpson clonality was computed per sample as the square root of Simpson's diversity index over productive rearrangements. Held by TCRdb, this immuneACCESS table contains in-frame sequences only and omits some clones. Under half of the omission traces to an unresolved V gene where checked; the cause of the rest is unknown. The V and J calls and the clone size are those of that table, but D and trimming were determined from the DNA. In all, the sample holds 200,000 to 250,000 clones, and approximately 91% of those were seen once. Around 4.8% of the sample is in the top ten clones.

The collaborating institutions used their own protocols to collect whole blood in K2EDTA tubes. For TCRbeta analysis, collaborator samples were shipped as frozen whole blood, as isolated PBMCs, or as DNA extracted from either sample type. V lost 4 bases and J lost 0 bases; the stretch between them is 9 bases long. The CDR3 spans 14 residues, from the cysteine through the phenylalanine. Of the read, only the CDR3 DNA is kept; its 42 bases are in frame from base 1. CDR1 MNHNY and CDR2 SVGAGI were looked up in the germline V gene (reference sequence). Recombination joined TRBV6-6 with TRBJ1-2; no confident D gene assignment can be made. The sample consisted of peripheral blood. The TCR comes from a woman aged 40 to 49 with acute or convalescent COVID-19. In nucleotide form, the sequence is TGTGCCAGCAGTTTAGAACCGTCTAACTATGGCTACACCTTC. This encodes CASSLEPSNYGYTF.